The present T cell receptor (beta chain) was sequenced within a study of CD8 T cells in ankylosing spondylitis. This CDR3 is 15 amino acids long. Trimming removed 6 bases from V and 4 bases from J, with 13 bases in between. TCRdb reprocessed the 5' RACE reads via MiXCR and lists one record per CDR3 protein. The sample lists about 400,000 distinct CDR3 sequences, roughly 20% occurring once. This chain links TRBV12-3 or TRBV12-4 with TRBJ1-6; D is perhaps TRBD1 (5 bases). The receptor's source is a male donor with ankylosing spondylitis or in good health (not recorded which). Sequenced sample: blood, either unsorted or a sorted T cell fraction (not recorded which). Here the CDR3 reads CASSNRQLYNSPLHF. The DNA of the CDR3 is TGTGCCAGCAGCAACCGACAGTTATATAATTCACCCCTCCACTTT.